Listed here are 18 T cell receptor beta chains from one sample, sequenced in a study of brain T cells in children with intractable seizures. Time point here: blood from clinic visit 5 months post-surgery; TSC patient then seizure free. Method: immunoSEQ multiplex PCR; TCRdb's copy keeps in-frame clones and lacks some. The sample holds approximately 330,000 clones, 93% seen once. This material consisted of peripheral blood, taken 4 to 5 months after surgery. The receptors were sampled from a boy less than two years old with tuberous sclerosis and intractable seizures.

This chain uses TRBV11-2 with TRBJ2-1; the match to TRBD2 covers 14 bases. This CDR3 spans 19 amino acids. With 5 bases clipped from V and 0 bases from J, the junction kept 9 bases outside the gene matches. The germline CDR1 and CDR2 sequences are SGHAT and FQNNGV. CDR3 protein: CASSPGLAGAYGSYNEQFF. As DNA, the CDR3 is TGTGCCAGCAGCCCGGGACTAGCGGGGGCGTATGGCTCCTACAATGAGCAGTTCTTC.

The CDR3 sequence is CASSRTSGGYEQYF. The CDR3 DNA sequence: TGTGCCAGCAGCCGTACTAGCGGGGGCTACGAGCAGTACTTC. The rearrangement links TRBV7-2 to TRBJ2-7, with 11 nucleotides matching TRBD2. V shed 5 bases and J 3 bases; nucleotides not matched to a gene: 3. This CDR3 spans 14 amino acids. CDR1 and CDR2 from the germline V gene are SGHTA and FQGNSA.

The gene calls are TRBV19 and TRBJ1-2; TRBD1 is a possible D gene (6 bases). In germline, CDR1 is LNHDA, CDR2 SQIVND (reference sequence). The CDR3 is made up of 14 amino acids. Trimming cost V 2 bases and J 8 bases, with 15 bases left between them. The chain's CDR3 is CASSISGTRDGYTF. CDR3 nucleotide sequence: TGTGCCAGTAGTATATCGGGGACACGCGACGGCTACACCTTC.

CDR3 amino acids: CASTLGGMDYGYTF. CDR3 sequence (DNA): TGTGCCAGCACGCTGGGGGGAATGGACTATGGCTACACCTTC. The gene calls are TRBV7-8 and TRBJ1-2; possibly TRBD1 for D (5 bases). Germline V gene sequence: CDR1 SGHVS, CDR2 FQNEAQ. This CDR3 has 14 amino acids. V lost 7 bases to trimming and J lost 3 bases, with 15 bases between them.

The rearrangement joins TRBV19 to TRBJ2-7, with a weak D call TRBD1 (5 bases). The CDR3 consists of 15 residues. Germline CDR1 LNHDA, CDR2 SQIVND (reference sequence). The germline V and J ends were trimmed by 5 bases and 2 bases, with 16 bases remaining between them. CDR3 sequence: CASSLGQIGPYEQYF. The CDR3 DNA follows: TGTGCCAGTAGTCTCGGACAAATTGGACCCTACGAGCAGTACTTC. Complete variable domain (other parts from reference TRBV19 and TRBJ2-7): DGGITQSPKYLFRKEGQNVTLSCEQNLNHDAMYWYRQDPGQGLRLIYYSQIVNDFQKGDIAEGYSVSREKKESFPLTVTSAQKNPTAFYLCASSLGQIGPYEQYFGPGTRLTVT.

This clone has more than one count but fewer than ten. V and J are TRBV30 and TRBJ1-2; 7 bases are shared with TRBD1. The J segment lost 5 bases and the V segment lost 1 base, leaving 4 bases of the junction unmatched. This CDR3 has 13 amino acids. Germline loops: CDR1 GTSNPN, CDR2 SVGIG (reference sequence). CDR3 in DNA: TGTGCCTGGAGTGAAACAGGGGAATATGGCTACACCTTC. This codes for CAWSETGEYGYTF.

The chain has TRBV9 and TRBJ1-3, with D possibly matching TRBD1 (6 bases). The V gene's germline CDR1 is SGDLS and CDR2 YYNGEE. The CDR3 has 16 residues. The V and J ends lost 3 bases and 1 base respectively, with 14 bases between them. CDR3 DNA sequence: TGTGCCAGCAGCGGGCCGGGCAGGGGTTCTGGAAACACCATATATTTT. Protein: CASSGPGRGSGNTIYF.

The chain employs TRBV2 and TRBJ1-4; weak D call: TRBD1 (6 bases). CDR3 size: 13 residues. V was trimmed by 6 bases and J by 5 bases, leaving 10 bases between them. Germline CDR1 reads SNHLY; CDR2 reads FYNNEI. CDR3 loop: CASRRTENEKLFF. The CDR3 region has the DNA TGTGCCAGCAGACGGACAGAAAATGAAAAACTGTTTTTT.

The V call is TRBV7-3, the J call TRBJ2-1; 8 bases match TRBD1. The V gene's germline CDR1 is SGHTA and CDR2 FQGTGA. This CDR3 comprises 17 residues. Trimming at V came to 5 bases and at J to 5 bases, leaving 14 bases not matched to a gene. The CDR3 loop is CASSPSSGTGDNNEQFF. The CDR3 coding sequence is TGTGCCAGCAGCCCGTCATCCGGGACAGGAGACAACAATGAGCAGTTCTTC. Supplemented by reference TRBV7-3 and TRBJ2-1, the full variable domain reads GAGVSQTPSNKVTEKGKYVELRCDPISGHTALYWYRQSLGQGPEFLIYFQGTGAADDSGLPNDRFFAVRPEGSVSTLKIQRTERGDSAVYLCASSPSSGTGDNNEQFFGPGTRLTVL.

The CDR3 spells CASSLETGLDEQYF. The CDR3 DNA reads TGCGCCAGCAGCTTAGAGACAGGGTTGGACGAGCAGTACTTC. The J gene is TRBJ2-7, the V gene TRBV5-1; 7 positions agree with TRBD1. Germline V gene lookup returns CDR1 SGHRS and CDR2 YFSETQ. J was trimmed by 5 bases and V by 2 bases; bases with no gene match: 7. The CDR3 is 14 amino acids.

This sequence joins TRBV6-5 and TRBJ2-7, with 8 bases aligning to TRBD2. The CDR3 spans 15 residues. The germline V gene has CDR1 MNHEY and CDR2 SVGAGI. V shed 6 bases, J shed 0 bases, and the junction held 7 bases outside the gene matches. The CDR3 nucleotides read TGTGCCAGCAGGATACTAGCGGCTATCTCCTACGAGCAGTACTTC. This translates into CASRILAAISYEQYF.

CDR3 amino acids: CASLGYEQYF. The CDR3 nucleotides are TGTGCCAGCTTGGGCTACGAGCAGTACTTC. V and J are TRBV21-1 and TRBJ2-7. TRBV21-1 is annotated as a pseudogene. The length of the CDR3 is 10 residues.

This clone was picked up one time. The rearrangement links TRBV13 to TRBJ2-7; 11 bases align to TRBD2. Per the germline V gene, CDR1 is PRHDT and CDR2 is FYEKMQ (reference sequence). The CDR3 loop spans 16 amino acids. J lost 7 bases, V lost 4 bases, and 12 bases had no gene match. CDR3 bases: TGTGCCAGCAGCTCACCGACTAGCGGGATTAAATGGGAGCAGTACTTC. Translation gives CASSSPTSGIKWEQYF.

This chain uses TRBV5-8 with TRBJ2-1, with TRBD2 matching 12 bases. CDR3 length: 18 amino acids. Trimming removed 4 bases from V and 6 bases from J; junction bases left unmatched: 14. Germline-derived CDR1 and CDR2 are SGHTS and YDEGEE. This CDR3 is CASSRFGLAGGRGNEQFF. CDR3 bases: TGTGCCAGCAGCCGATTTGGGCTAGCGGGAGGGCGGGGCAATGAGCAGTTCTTC.

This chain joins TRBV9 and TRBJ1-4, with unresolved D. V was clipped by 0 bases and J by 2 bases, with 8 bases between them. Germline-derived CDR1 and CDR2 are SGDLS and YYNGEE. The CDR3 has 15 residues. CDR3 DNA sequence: TGTGCCAGCAGCGTAGGAGGCGGGACTAATGAAAAACTGTTTTTT. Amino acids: CASSVGGGTNEKLFF.

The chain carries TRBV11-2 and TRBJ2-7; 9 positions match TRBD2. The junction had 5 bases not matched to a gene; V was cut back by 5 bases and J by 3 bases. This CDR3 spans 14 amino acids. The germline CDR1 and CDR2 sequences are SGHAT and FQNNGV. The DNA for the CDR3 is TGTGCCAGCAGCCCAGCGGGAGGTTACTACGAGCAGTACTTC. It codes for CASSPAGGYYEQYF.

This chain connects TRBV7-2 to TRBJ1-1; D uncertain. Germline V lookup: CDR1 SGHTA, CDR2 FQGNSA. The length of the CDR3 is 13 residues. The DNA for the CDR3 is TGTGCAAGCCAGTGGCAGGTGAACACTGAAGCTTTCTTT. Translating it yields CASQWQVNTEAFF.

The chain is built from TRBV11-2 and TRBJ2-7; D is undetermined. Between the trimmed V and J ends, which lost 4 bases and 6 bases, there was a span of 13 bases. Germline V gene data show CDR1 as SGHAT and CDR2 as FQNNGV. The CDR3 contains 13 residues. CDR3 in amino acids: CASSSVGSGEQYF. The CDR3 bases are TGTGCCAGCAGCTCGGTGGGGTCGGGCGAGCAGTACTTC.